These T cell receptor beta chains were read from a single sample in a study of Ad26.COV2.S vaccination and SARS-CoV-2 variants. Method: immunoSEQ multiplex PCR; TCRdb's copy keeps in-frame clones and lacks some. The table has 350,000 to 550,000 clones, about 88% seen once; the top ten hold approximately 2.5%. The sample in question was peripheral blood, obtained in a trial of Ad26.COV2.S vaccine versus placebo. The source of these receptors is a person aged 18-60 years who received the Ad26.COV2.S COVID-19 vaccine or a placebo. CDR3s include the opening cysteine and the closing phenylalanine or tryptophan. Each record gives: V gene, J gene, clone size, D gene, CDR3 protein, CDR3 DNA. The D gene is left open where the match is weak. Clone size is given for some rows only: seen once, a few or many times, or a class if the clone is expanded.

TRBV13,TRBJ1-1,NA,NA,CASSPTGTHGNTEAFF,TGTGCCAGCAGCCCTACCGGGACACATGGTAACACTGAAGCTTTCTTT
TRBV6-6,TRBJ2-6,NA,NA,CASSVTSGANVLTF,TGTGCCAGCAGCGTAACCTCTGGGGCCAACGTCCTGACTTTC
TRBV18,TRBJ2-2,few,NA,CASSPPNRVANTGELFF,TGTGCCAGCTCACCACCCAACAGGGTCGCGAACACCGGGGAGCTGTTTTTT
TRBV3-1/TRBV3-2,TRBJ2-7,NA,NA,CASSLEGVEQYF,TGTGCCAGCAGCCTGGAGGGTGTCGAGCAGTACTTC
TRBV7-2,TRBJ2-5,NA,TRBD1,CASSLVWDSQETQYF,TGTGCCAGCAGCTTAGTTTGGGACAGCCAAGAGACCCAGTACTTC
TRBV27,TRBJ2-1,NA,NA,CASSFTIYNEQFF,TGTGCCAGCAGTTTTACCATTTACAATGAGCAGTTCTTC
TRBV3-1/TRBV3-2,TRBJ1-4,NA,NA,CASSQGVSDEKLFF,TGTGCCAGCAGCCAAGGGGTGAGCGATGAAAAACTGTTTTTT
TRBV7-2,TRBJ1-2,NA,TRBD1,CASSPGTGAEYGYTF,TGTGCCAGCAGCCCCGGGACAGGGGCGGAGTATGGCTACACCTTC
TRBV2,TRBJ1-5,NA,TRBD1,CASSGDRRQPQHF,TGTGCCAGCAGTGGGGACAGGCGTCAGCCCCAGCATTTT
TRBV7-3,TRBJ2-4,NA,NA,CASSLSAKNIQYF,TGTGCCAGCAGCTTATCGGCCAAAAACATTCAGTACTTC
TRBV9,TRBJ1-4,NA,NA,CASSVEGMDEKLFF,TGTGCCAGCAGCGTAGAGGGGATGGATGAAAAACTGTTTTTT
TRBV13,TRBJ2-5,NA,NA,CATETASDLETQYF,TGTGCCACGGAAACGGCTAGCGATCTGGAGACCCAGTACTTC
TRBV6-5,TRBJ2-4,NA,NA,CASSYIGEGGKNIQYF,TGTGCCAGCAGTTACATAGGGGAAGGTGGCAAAAACATTCAGTACTTC
TRBV10-3,TRBJ1-1,NA,TRBD1,CAISGPQGSGTEAFF,TGTGCCATCAGTGGCCCACAGGGGTCGGGCACTGAAGCTTTCTTT
TRBV6-5,TRBJ2-2,NA,NA,CASRVQGNTGELFF,TGTGCCAGCAGGGTACAGGGGAACACCGGGGAGCTGTTTTTT
TRBV9,TRBJ1-2,NA,NA,CASSVPRGGNRYHYGYTF,TGTGCCAGCAGCGTCCCGAGGGGAGGGAACAGATACCACTATGGCTACACCTTC
TRBV2,TRBJ2-5,NA,NA,CASSEAAETQYF,TGTGCCAGCAGTGAGGCGGCGGAGACCCAGTACTTC
TRBV10-3,TRBJ1-5,NA,NA,CAISPEGYNQPQHF,TGTGCCATCAGCCCCGAGGGGTACAATCAGCCCCAGCATTTT
TRBV5-1,TRBJ2-3,once,NA,CASSSDGGGDTQYF,TGCGCCAGCAGCTCTGACGGCGGTGGGGATACGCAGTATTTT
TRBV7-2,TRBJ1-4,NA,TRBD1,CASSLVGGTGSKLFF,TGTGCCAGCAGCTTAGTAGGAGGGACAGGGTCAAAACTGTTTTTT
TRBV28,TRBJ2-2,once,NA,CASIGEINTGELFF,TGTGCCAGCATTGGGGAGATAAACACCGGGGAGCTGTTTTTT
TRBV7-3,TRBJ2-1,NA,NA,CASSYREGEQFF,TGTGCCAGCAGCTACAGGGAGGGTGAGCAGTTCTTC
TRBV11-2,TRBJ2-3,NA,NA,CASSWDGASTDTQYF,TGTGCCAGCAGCTGGGACGGAGCTAGCACAGATACGCAGTATTTT
TRBV14,TRBJ2-3,NA,NA,CASSLQGADTQYF,TGTGCCAGCAGCCTCCAGGGAGCAGATACGCAGTATTTT
TRBV4-1,TRBJ1-1,NA,NA,CASSQRGIGAEAFF,TGCGCCAGCAGCCAACGCGGGATAGGGGCTGAAGCTTTCTTT
TRBV11-1,TRBJ2-3,NA,NA,CASSPRGNSADTQYF,TGTGCCAGCAGCCCCCGAGGGAATAGCGCAGATACGCAGTATTTT
TRBV2,TRBJ2-1,NA,NA,CASLQEQTIYNEQFF,TGTGCCAGCCTCCAAGAACAGACTATCTACAATGAGCAGTTCTTC
TRBV9,TRBJ1-4,NA,NA,CASSFPLWAGNNEKLFF,TGTGCCAGCAGCTTTCCTTTGTGGGCCGGCAACAATGAAAAACTGTTTTTT
TRBV9,TRBJ2-3,NA,NA,CASSASGKMDTQYF,TGTGCCAGCAGCGCTTCAGGGAAGATGGATACGCAGTATTTT
TRBV7-2,TRBJ1-2,NA,NA,CASSLQHGGSIRGYTF,TGTGCCAGCAGCTTACAACATGGCGGAAGTATAAGAGGCTACACCTTC
TRBV4-2,TRBJ2-2,NA,NA,CASSQDVGTNTGELFF,TGTGCCAGCAGCCAAGATGTCGGAACGAACACCGGGGAGCTGTTTTTT
TRBV6-1,TRBJ1-1,NA,NA,CASRSGKGVYTEAFF,TGTGCCAGCAGGTCCGGGAAGGGGGTCTACACTGAAGCTTTCTTT
TRBV15,TRBJ2-1,NA,TRBD2,CATSRPIPLLAGGRYNEQFF,TGTGCCACCAGCAGACCCATTCCCCTACTAGCGGGGGGACGTTACAATGAGCAGTTCTTC
TRBV6-2/TRBV6-3,TRBJ1-6,NA,NA,CASSWSGGGNSPLHF,TGTGCCAGCAGTTGGTCGGGCGGAGGAAATTCACCCCTCCACTTT
TRBV11-3,TRBJ2-1,NA,NA,CASSPGPQNEQFF,TGTGCCAGCAGCCCGGGGCCCCAGAATGAGCAGTTCTTC
TRBV6-5,TRBJ2-1,NA,NA,CASSYSTYNEQFF,TGTGCCAGCAGTTATAGTACCTACAATGAGCAGTTCTTC
TRBV7-8,TRBJ2-7,NA,TRBD2,CASSYRLAGDLMMSNEQYF,TGTGCCAGCAGCTACAGACTAGCGGGGGACCTCATGATGAGCAACGAGCAGTACTTC
TRBV18,TRBJ1-2,NA,NA,CASSPRFEYGYTF,TGTGCCAGCTCACCACGGTTTGAGTATGGCTACACCTTC
TRBV6-2/TRBV6-3,TRBJ2-2,NA,NA,CASSYGYTNTGELFF,TGTGCCAGCAGTTACGGGTATACGAACACCGGGGAGCTGTTTTTT
TRBV7-2,TRBJ1-1,once,TRBD1,CASSFRQGLLEAFF,TGTGCCAGCAGCTTCAGACAGGGGCTGCTTGAAGCTTTCTTT
TRBV5-6,TRBJ1-3,NA,NA,CASSLMTVNSGNTIYF,TGTGCCAGCAGCTTAATGACAGTTAACTCTGGAAACACCATATATTTT
TRBV5-1,TRBJ2-5,NA,TRBD1,CASSLRTGGRETQYF,TGCGCCAGCAGCTTGAGGACAGGGGGTCGAGAGACCCAGTACTTC
TRBV5-1,TRBJ2-1,NA,TRBD2,CASSSPGLAGGQNEQFF,TGCGCCAGCAGCTCCCCGGGACTAGCGGGGGGTCAGAATGAGCAGTTCTTC
TRBV25-1,TRBJ2-2,NA,TRBD1,CASTDREVAGELFF,TGTGCCAGCACGGACAGGGAGGTAGCCGGGGAGCTGTTTTTT
TRBV2,TRBJ2-1,NA,TRBD2,CASRGLAAYNEQFF,TGTGCCAGCAGAGGACTAGCGGCGTACAATGAGCAGTTCTTC
TRBV7-6,TRBJ2-2,NA,TRBD2,CASSSLAGNTGELFF,TGTGCCAGCAGCTCACTAGCGGGAAATACCGGGGAGCTGTTTTTT
TRBV27,TRBJ1-1,NA,NA,CASSGWDEAFF,TGTGCCAGCAGTGGATGGGATGAAGCTTTCTTT
TRBV4-3,TRBJ2-7,few,NA,CASSQDAVDENYEQYF,TGCGCCAGCAGCCAAGACGCTGTGGACGAAAACTACGAGCAGTACTTC
TRBV19,TRBJ1-6,NA,NA,CASSMGPSPLHF,TGTGCCAGTAGTATGGGCCCTTCACCCCTCCACTTT
TRBV24-1,TRBJ1-5,NA,NA,CATSSVNQPQHF,TGTGCCACCAGTTCTGTTAATCAGCCCCAGCATTTT
TRBV2,TRBJ1-2,NA,NA,CASGMLQGTLTGYTF,TGTGCCAGTGGAATGCTACAGGGTACCCTGACTGGCTACACCTTC
TRBV4-3,TRBJ1-5,NA,NA,CASSQQFNQPQHF,TGCGCCAGCAGCCAACAGTTTAATCAGCCCCAGCATTTT
TRBV9,TRBJ2-1,NA,NA,CASSVEGGQTSYNEQFF,TGTGCCAGCAGCGTAGAGGGGGGACAGACCTCCTACAATGAGCAGTTCTTC
TRBV7-6,TRBJ1-1,NA,NA,CASSSQGLGAFF,TGTGCCAGCAGCTCGCAGGGGTTGGGGGCTTTCTTT